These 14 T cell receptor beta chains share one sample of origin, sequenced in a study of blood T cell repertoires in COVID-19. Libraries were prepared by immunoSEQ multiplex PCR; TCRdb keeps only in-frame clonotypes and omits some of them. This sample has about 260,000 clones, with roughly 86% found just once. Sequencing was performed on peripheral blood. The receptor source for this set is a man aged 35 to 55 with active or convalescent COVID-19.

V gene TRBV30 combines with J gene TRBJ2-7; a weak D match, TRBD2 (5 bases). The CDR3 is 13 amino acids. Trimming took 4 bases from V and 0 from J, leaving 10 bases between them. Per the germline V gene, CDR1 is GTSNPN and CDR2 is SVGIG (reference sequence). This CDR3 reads CAWTPGFSYEQYF. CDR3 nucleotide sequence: TGTGCCTGGACCCCGGGATTCTCCTACGAGCAGTACTTC.

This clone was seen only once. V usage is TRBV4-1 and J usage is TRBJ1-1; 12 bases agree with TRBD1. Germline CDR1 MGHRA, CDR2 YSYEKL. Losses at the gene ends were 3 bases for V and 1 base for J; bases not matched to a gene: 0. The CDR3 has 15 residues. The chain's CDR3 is CASSQGQGANTEAFF. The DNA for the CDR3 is TGCGCCAGCAGCCAGGGACAGGGGGCGAACACTGAAGCTTTCTTT.

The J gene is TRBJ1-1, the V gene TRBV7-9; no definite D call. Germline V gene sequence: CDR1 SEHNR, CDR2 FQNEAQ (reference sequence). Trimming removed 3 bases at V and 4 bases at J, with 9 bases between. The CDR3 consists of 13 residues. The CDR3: CASSLLEGTEAFF. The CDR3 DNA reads TGTGCCAGCAGCTTGTTAGAGGGCACTGAAGCTTTCTTT. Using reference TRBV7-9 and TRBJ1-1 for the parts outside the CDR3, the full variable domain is DTGVSQNPRHKITKRGQNVTFRCDPISEHNRLYWYRQTLGQGPEFLTYFQNEAQLEKSRLLSDRFSAERPKGSFSTLEIQRTEQGDSAMYLCASSLLEGTEAFFGQGTRLTVV.

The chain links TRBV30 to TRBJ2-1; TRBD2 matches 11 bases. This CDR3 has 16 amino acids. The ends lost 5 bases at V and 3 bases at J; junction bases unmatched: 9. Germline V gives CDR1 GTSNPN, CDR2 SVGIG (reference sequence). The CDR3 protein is CAWSLAGGTIYNEQFF. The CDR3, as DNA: TGTGCCTGGTCCCTAGCGGGAGGTACTATCTACAATGAGCAGTTCTTC.

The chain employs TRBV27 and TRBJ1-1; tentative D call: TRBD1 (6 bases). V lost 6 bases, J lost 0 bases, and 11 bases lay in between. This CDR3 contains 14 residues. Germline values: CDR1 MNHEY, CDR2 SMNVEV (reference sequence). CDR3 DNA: TGTGCCAGCAGCCGAGGACAGTTGAACACTGAAGCTTTCTTT. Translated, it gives CASSRGQLNTEAFF.

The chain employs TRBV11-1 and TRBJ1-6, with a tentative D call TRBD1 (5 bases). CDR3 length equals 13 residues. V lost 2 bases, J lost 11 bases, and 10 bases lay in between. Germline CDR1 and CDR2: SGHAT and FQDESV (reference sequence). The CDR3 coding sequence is TGTGCCAGCAGCTTACTACGGGGGGCACCCCTCCACTTT. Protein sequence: CASSLLRGAPLHF.

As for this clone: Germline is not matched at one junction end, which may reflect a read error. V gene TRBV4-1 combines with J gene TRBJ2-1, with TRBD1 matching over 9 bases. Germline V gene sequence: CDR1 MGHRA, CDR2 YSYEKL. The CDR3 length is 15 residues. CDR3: CTSSRPRDRDDEQFF. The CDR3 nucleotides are TGCACCAGCAGCCGACCCCGGGACAGGGACGATGAGCAGTTCTTC.

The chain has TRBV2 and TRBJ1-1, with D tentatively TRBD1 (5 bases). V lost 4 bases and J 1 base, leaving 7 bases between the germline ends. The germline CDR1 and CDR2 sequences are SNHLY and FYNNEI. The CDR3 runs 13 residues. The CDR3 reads CASSAGRNTEAFF. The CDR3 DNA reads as TGTGCCAGCAGTGCAGGGCGGAACACTGAAGCTTTCTTT.

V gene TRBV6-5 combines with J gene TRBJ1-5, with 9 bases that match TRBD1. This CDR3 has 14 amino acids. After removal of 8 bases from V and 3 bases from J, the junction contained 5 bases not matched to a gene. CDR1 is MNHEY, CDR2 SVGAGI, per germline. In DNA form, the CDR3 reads TGTGCCAGCTCCGGGACAGGGAACAATCAGCCCCAGCATTTT. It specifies CASSGTGNNQPQHF.

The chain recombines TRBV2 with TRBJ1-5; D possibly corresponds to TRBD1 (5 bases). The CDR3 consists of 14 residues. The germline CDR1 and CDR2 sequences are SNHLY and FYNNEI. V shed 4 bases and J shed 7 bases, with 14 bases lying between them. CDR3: CASSVGPVDQPQHF. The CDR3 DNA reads TGTGCCAGCAGTGTGGGGCCTGTAGACCAGCCCCAGCATTTT.

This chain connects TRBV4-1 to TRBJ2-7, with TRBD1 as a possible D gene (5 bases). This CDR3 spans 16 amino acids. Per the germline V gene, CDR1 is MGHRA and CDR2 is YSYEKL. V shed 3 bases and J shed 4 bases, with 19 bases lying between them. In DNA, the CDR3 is TGCGCCAGCAGCCAGGACATGACACAACTTGCTTACGAGCAGTACTTC. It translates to CASSQDMTQLAYEQYF.

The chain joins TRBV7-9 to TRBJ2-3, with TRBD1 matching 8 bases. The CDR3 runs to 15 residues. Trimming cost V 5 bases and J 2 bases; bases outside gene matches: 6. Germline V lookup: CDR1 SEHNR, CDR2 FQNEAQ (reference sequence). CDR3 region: CASSQGASFTDTQYF. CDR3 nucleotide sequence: TGTGCCAGCAGCCAGGGGGCAAGTTTCACAGATACGCAGTATTTT.

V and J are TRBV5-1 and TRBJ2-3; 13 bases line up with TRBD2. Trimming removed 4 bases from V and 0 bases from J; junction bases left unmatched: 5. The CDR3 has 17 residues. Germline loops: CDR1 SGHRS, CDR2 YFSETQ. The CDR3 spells CASSAGLAGVSTDTQYF. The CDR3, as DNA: TGCGCCAGCAGCGCCGGACTAGCGGGGGTAAGCACAGATACGCAGTATTTT. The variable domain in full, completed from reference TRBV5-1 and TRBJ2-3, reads KAGVTQTPRYLIKTRGQQVTLSCSPISGHRSVSWYQQTPGQGLQFLFEYFSETQRNKGNFPGRFSGRQFSNSRSEMNVSTLELGDSALYLCASSAGLAGVSTDTQYFGPGTRLTVL.

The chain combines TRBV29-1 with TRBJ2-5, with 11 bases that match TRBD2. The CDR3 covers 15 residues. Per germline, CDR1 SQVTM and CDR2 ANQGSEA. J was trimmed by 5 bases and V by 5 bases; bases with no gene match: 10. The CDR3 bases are TGCAGCGTTCGCCTAGCGGGAGGAAGGGGGGAGACCCAGTACTTC. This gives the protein CSVRLAGGRGETQYF.